Below are 20 T cell receptor beta chains sequenced from a single sample in a study of blood T cell repertoires in COVID-19. Sequencing was performed with immunoSEQ multiplex PCR; in TCRdb, only in-frame clones are kept and a portion is missing. The profile shows around 46,000 clones, 86% of them singletons. Sequencing used peripheral blood. These receptors came from a man between 60 and 75 years old with active or convalescent COVID-19.

This clone was detected only a few times. The V call is TRBV6-2 or TRBV6-3, the J call TRBJ1-1, with TRBD1 matching over 9 bases. The CDR3 is made up of 14 amino acids. Germline V lookup: CDR1 MNHEY, CDR2 SVGEGT. V dropped 1 base and J dropped 3; count of bases not matched to a gene: 0. Written as DNA, the CDR3 is TGTGCCAGCAGTTACTGGGACAGGGACACTGAAGCTTTCTTT. Encoded protein: CASSYWDRDTEAFF.

In this sample, this clone turned up a few times. CDR3: CASSGTGVSTEAFF. The CDR3 nucleotides read TGTGCCAGCTCAGGAACAGGGGTCTCAACTGAAGCTTTCTTT. V is TRBV18 and J is TRBJ1-1, with TRBD1 matching over 7 bases. The CDR3 runs to 14 residues. J lost 5 bases, V lost 5 bases, and 8 bases had no gene match. Germline lookup yields CDR1 KGHSH and CDR2 LQKENI.

The genes are TRBV2 and TRBJ2-5, with TRBD1 matching over 10 bases. The V gene end was trimmed by 1 base and the J gene end by 3 bases; junction bases not matched to a gene: 2. CDR1 and CDR2 from the germline V gene are SNHLY and FYNNEI. The length of the CDR3 is 15 residues. CDR3 region: CASSEGGQGKETQYF. The CDR3 DNA reads TGTGCCAGCAGTGAAGGGGGACAGGGGAAAGAGACCCAGTACTTC.

This clone was observed a single time. This sequence joins TRBV2 and TRBJ1-1, with 9 bases identical to TRBD1. Per germline, CDR1 SNHLY and CDR2 FYNNEI. The CDR3 length is 14 residues. V lost 6 bases to trimming and J lost 5 bases; unmatched junction nucleotides: 7. This CDR3 is CASSIDRGGTEAFF. For the CDR3, the DNA is TGTGCCAGCAGCATAGACAGGGGGGGAACTGAAGCTTTCTTT.

In this sample, this clone turned up a few times. The V gene is TRBV18, the J gene TRBJ2-3; the D gene is possibly TRBD2 (6 bases). The CDR3 runs to 14 residues. V shed 5 bases and J shed 4 bases, with 13 bases lying between them. The germline CDR1 and CDR2 sequences are KGHSH and LQKENI. The DNA of the CDR3 is TGTGCCAGCTCATCCCGGGAGTACGCAGATACGCAGTATTTT. As protein: CASSSREYADTQYF.

The rearrangement uses TRBV24-1 and TRBJ2-3; 9 positions match TRBD1. The V gene end was trimmed by 3 bases and the J gene end by 4 bases; junction bases not matched to a gene: 4. Germline V CDR1 and CDR2: KGHDR, SFDVKD. This CDR3 region has 15 residues. CDR3 in DNA: TGTGCCACCAGTGATAGGACAGGGGCGTCAGATACGCAGTATTTT. Amino acid sequence: CATSDRTGASDTQYF.

The rearrangement uses TRBV29-1 and TRBJ1-2; 10 bases align to TRBD1. The CDR3 totals 13 residues. Germline V gene sequence: CDR1 SQVTM, CDR2 ANQGSEA. V shed 5 bases and J 8 bases; nucleotides not matched to a gene: 8. CDR3 sequence: CSVITGQGTGYTF. Here the CDR3 DNA reads TGCAGCGTTATTACGGGACAGGGGACCGGCTACACCTTC.

The chain couples TRBV28 to TRBJ2-1; 9 bases line up with TRBD2. V was clipped by 5 bases and J by 7 bases; unmatched bases: 12. This CDR3 has 16 residues. Germline-derived CDR1 and CDR2 are MDHEN and SYDVKM. The CDR3 spells CASSIIAGDPRNEQFF. CDR3 coding DNA: TGTGCCAGCAGTATAATAGCGGGGGACCCCCGGAATGAGCAGTTCTTC.

This clone was counted once. This chain joins TRBV30 and TRBJ2-5; TRBD2 matches at 8 bases. Germline-derived CDR1 and CDR2 are GTSNPN and SVGIG (reference sequence). CDR3 length equals 12 residues. Trimming cost V 5 bases and J 10 bases; bases outside gene matches: 9. CDR3 residues: CAWERVRGDQYF. The CDR3 DNA is TGTGCCTGGGAGCGGGTGCGGGGGGACCAGTACTTC.

The chain couples TRBV6-6 to TRBJ1-1; unclear D gene. This CDR3 has 13 residues. Trimming took off 6 bases at V and 5 bases at J, with 13 bases between the two ends. The germline V gene encodes CDR1 MNHNY and CDR2 SVGAGI (reference sequence). The CDR3 DNA sequence: TGTGCCAGCAGACCGGGCCCGGGAACTGAAGCTTTCTTT. It translates to CASRPGPGTEAFF.

This clone was seen once. The CDR3 DNA is TGCGCCAGCAGCTTGGGGACAGGGAATGAGCAGTTCTTC. It translates to CASSLGTGNEQFF. This sequence joins TRBV5-1 and TRBJ2-1; 8 bases line up with TRBD1. CDR3 length: 13 amino acids. CDR1 and CDR2 (germline): SGHRS, YFSETQ. J was trimmed by 7 bases and V by 0 bases; bases with no gene match: 0.

Of note for this clone: Other DNA sequences within the sample encode an identical CDR3. The chain carries TRBV19 and TRBJ1-1, with D possibly matching TRBD1 (6 bases). Trimming took 6 bases from V and 1 from J, leaving 12 bases between them. CDR1 is LNHDA, CDR2 SQIVND, per germline (reference sequence). This CDR3 spans 14 amino acids. The CDR3 region is CASSWGRGNTEAFF. The DNA for the CDR3 is TGTGCCAGTAGCTGGGGCAGGGGGAACACTGAAGCTTTCTTT.

V and J are TRBV10-3 and TRBJ1-1; weak D call: TRBD1 (6 bases). In germline, CDR1 is ENHRY, CDR2 SYGVKD. With 11 bases removed from V and 0 bases from J, the gap between germline ends came to 13 bases. The CDR3 runs 13 residues. The CDR3 nucleotides read TGTGCCGCACACAGGGCGATGAACACTGAAGCTTTCTTT. It is translated as CAAHRAMNTEAFF.

The gene calls are TRBV15 and TRBJ2-5, with 7 bases matching TRBD2. The CDR3 covers 16 residues. CDR1 is LNHNV and CDR2 is YYDKDF in the germline V gene (reference sequence). After removal of 3 bases from V and 2 bases from J, the junction contained 9 bases not matched to a gene. The CDR3 here is CATSRAGGESQETQYF. The DNA for the CDR3 is TGTGCCACCAGCAGGGCTGGGGGGGAATCGCAAGAGACCCAGTACTTC.

The genes are TRBV15 and TRBJ2-6; 11 bases align to TRBD1. CDR1 and CDR2 (germline): LNHNV, YYDKDF (reference sequence). This CDR3 comprises 18 residues. Trimming took 1 base from V and 2 from J; bases not matched to a gene: 4. The CDR3 DNA reads as TGTGCCACCAGCAGAGCTGGACAGGGGGCGGCTGGGGCCAACGTCCTGACTTTC. As protein: CATSRAGQGAAGANVLTF.

The chain is built from TRBV6-5 and TRBJ1-4, with 7 bases that match TRBD1. Germline values: CDR1 MNHEY, CDR2 SVGAGI. CDR3 size: 15 residues. V was clipped by 6 bases and J by 3 bases; unmatched bases: 7. Here the CDR3 reads CASRYEGQSNEKLFF. The DNA for the CDR3 is TGTGCCAGCAGATATGAGGGACAGTCTAATGAAAAACTGTTTTTT.

The chain has TRBV6-6 and TRBJ2-7; D is uncertain. This CDR3 spans 14 amino acids. Germline CDR1 reads MNHNY; CDR2 reads SVGAGI (reference sequence). Trimming removed 7 bases from V and 2 bases from J, with 15 bases in between. CDR3 loop: CASTVTSEAYEQYF. The CDR3 DNA sequence: TGTGCCAGCACCGTTACCTCAGAAGCCTACGAGCAGTACTTC.

The rearrangement joins TRBV7-6 to TRBJ1-2; the D gene is possibly TRBD1 (6 bases). Between the trimmed V and J ends, which lost 1 base and 2 bases, there was a span of 11 bases. Germline assignment: CDR1 SGHVS and CDR2 FNYEAQ. There are 15 residues in the CDR3. The DNA of the CDR3 is TGTGCCAGCAGCTTAGGAAGGACAGCCAACTATGGCTACACCTTC. It encodes CASSLGRTANYGYTF.

This chain uses TRBV19 with TRBJ2-7; the match to TRBD2 covers 8 bases. The CDR3 runs 15 residues. The V gene end was trimmed by 3 bases and the J gene end by 2 bases; junction bases not matched to a gene: 6. CDR1 and CDR2 (germline): LNHDA, SQIVND (reference sequence). In DNA form, the CDR3 reads TGTGCCAGTAGTATCATCGGGGGGGCCGCCTACGAGCAGTACTTC. This translates into CASSIIGGAAYEQYF. Using reference TRBV19 and TRBJ2-7 for the parts outside the CDR3, the full variable domain is DGGITQSPKYLFRKEGQNVTLSCEQNLNHDAMYWYRQDPGQGLRLIYYSQIVNDFQKGDIAEGYSVSREKKESFPLTVTSAQKNPTAFYLCASSIIGGAAYEQYFGPGTRLTVT.

The rearrangement uses TRBV29-1 and TRBJ2-4; TRBD1 matches 9 bases. Germline values: CDR1 SQVTM, CDR2 ANQGSEA. V lost 7 bases and J lost 7; bases outside the gene matches: 5. There are 12 residues in the CDR3. The CDR3 nucleotides read TGCAGCGGGACAGGGGTTGGGAACATTCAGTACTTC. Its translation is CSGTGVGNIQYF.